These T cell receptor beta chains were read from a single sample in a study of CD8 T cells in Susac syndrome. TCRdb analysed the immunoSEQ multiplex PCR reads with MiXCR anew, one entry per CDR3 protein. The sample consists of some 300,000 distinct CDR3 sequences, roughly 85% of them appearing once. Specimen: CD8+ T cells from PBMCs. Source of these receptors: a human donor with multiple sclerosis. CDR3s include the opening cysteine and the closing phenylalanine or tryptophan. The D gene is left open where the match is weak. Expanded clones are given a class, and other clones once, few, many or no size at all.

d_gene: TRBD2; abundance: .; j_gene: TRBJ2-3; v_gene: TRBV6-6; CDR3nt: TGTGCCAGCAGTCGCCGACTAGCGGGAGGAGATACGCAGTATTTT; CDR3aa: CASSRRLAGGDTQYF
d_gene: .; abundance: .; j_gene: TRBJ1-2; v_gene: TRBV15; CDR3nt: TGTGCCACCAGCAGTAGCGGGCTAAACTATGGCTACACCTTC; CDR3aa: CATSSSGLNYGYTF
d_gene: .; abundance: .; j_gene: TRBJ2-1; v_gene: TRBV9; CDR3nt: TGTGCCAGCAGCGAGACCCGGATAAAGCGGATGGATGAGCAGTTCTTC; CDR3aa: CASSETRIKRMDEQFF
d_gene: TRBD2; abundance: .; j_gene: TRBJ2-3; v_gene: TRBV29-1; CDR3nt: TGCAGCGTCGGACTAGCGGATACGCAGTATTTT; CDR3aa: CSVGLADTQYF
d_gene: .; abundance: .; j_gene: TRBJ2-7; v_gene: TRBV7-3; CDR3nt: TGTGCCAGCAGCGCCGTTGCCGAAGGCGAGCAGTACTTC; CDR3aa: CASSAVAEGEQYF
d_gene: TRBD1; abundance: .; j_gene: TRBJ1-1; v_gene: TRBV13; CDR3nt: TGTGCCAGCAGCTTAGAAGGGGGCGGGGACACTGAAGCTTTCTTT; CDR3aa: CASSLEGGGDTEAFF
d_gene: TRBD1; abundance: .; j_gene: TRBJ1-4; v_gene: TRBV13; CDR3nt: TGTGCCAGCAGCTCCGTCGGGACAGGGGGAGAAAAACTGTTTTTT; CDR3aa: CASSSVGTGGEKLFF
d_gene: .; abundance: .; j_gene: TRBJ2-1; v_gene: TRBV20-1; CDR3nt: TGCAGTGCTAGAGATTTCTCCAGCGGGTCGAATGAGCAGTTCTTC; CDR3aa: CSARDFSSGSNEQFF
d_gene: TRBD1; abundance: .; j_gene: TRBJ2-3; v_gene: TRBV5-4; CDR3nt: TGTGCCAGCAGCTCGGGGACAGGGCAAGATACGCAGTATTTT; CDR3aa: CASSSGTGQDTQYF
d_gene: TRBD2; abundance: .; j_gene: TRBJ2-1; v_gene: TRBV6-2/TRBV6-3; CDR3nt: TGTGCCAGCAGTTATACTAGCGCCTACAATGAGCAGTTCTTC; CDR3aa: CASSYTSAYNEQFF
d_gene: .; abundance: .; j_gene: TRBJ1-2; v_gene: TRBV14; CDR3nt: TGTGCCAGCAGCCAATTGGTGTTATCGGACCGCCTTAACTATGGCTACACCTTC; CDR3aa: CASSQLVLSDRLNYGYTF
d_gene: .; abundance: .; j_gene: TRBJ2-7; v_gene: TRBV18; CDR3nt: TGTGCCAGCTCACCGGGATTTCTGCGGGACACCTACTCCTACGAGCAGTACTTC; CDR3aa: CASSPGFLRDTYSYEQYF
d_gene: .; abundance: .; j_gene: TRBJ2-2; v_gene: TRBV5-1; CDR3nt: TGCGCCAGCAGCTCCCGACTAGACCGCGCGGTCACCGGGGAGCTGTTTTTT; CDR3aa: CASSSRLDRAVTGELFF
d_gene: .; abundance: .; j_gene: TRBJ2-1; v_gene: TRBV6-5; CDR3nt: TGTGCCAGCAGTTACTCAAGGGGTACCAATGAGCAGTTCTTC; CDR3aa: CASSYSRGTNEQFF
d_gene: TRBD1; abundance: .; j_gene: TRBJ2-5; v_gene: TRBV27; CDR3nt: TGTGCCAGCAGTTCCCTCGGGACAGGTTTCGGGGAAACCCAGTACTTC; CDR3aa: CASSSLGTGFGETQYF
d_gene: TRBD2; abundance: .; j_gene: TRBJ2-1; v_gene: TRBV27; CDR3nt: TGTGCCAGCAGTCAAGGGACTACTTCCTACAATGAGCAGTTCTTC; CDR3aa: CASSQGTTSYNEQFF
d_gene: .; abundance: .; j_gene: TRBJ1-1; v_gene: TRBV29-1; CDR3nt: TGCAGCGTTGAGGGAGTGCGTGCTTTCTTT; CDR3aa: CSVEGVRAFF
d_gene: .; abundance: .; j_gene: TRBJ1-6; v_gene: TRBV6-5; CDR3nt: TGTGCCAGCAGTGTTTCAGAGTATAATTCACCCCTCCACTTT; CDR3aa: CASSVSEYNSPLHF
d_gene: TRBD1; abundance: .; j_gene: TRBJ2-7; v_gene: TRBV7-9; CDR3nt: TGTGCCAGCAGCTTAGACGGGACAGGTTTCGAGCAGTACTTC; CDR3aa: CASSLDGTGFEQYF
d_gene: TRBD1; abundance: .; j_gene: TRBJ2-5; v_gene: TRBV28; CDR3nt: TGTGCCAGCCGTCCTAGTAAGCAGGGGGCGTTGGAAGAGACCCAGTACTTC; CDR3aa: CASRPSKQGALEETQYF
d_gene: TRBD1; abundance: .; j_gene: TRBJ1-1; v_gene: TRBV30; CDR3nt: TGTGCCTGGAGTGATAGACAGGGGTTCACTGAAGCTTTCTTT; CDR3aa: CAWSDRQGFTEAFF
d_gene: .; abundance: .; j_gene: TRBJ2-3; v_gene: TRBV27; CDR3nt: TGTGCCAGCAGTTTCGTTCCACGGCAGACTAGCACAGATACGCAGTATTTT; CDR3aa: CASSFVPRQTSTDTQYF
d_gene: .; abundance: .; j_gene: TRBJ1-1; v_gene: TRBV28; CDR3nt: TGTGCCAGCAGTTTAAATCCAGGGCCGAGGGTACAAGCTTTCTTT; CDR3aa: CASSLNPGPRVQAFF
d_gene: .; abundance: .; j_gene: TRBJ1-2; v_gene: TRBV29-1; CDR3nt: TGCAGCGCTAAGGGAGTGACAGACCCTAACTATGGCTACACCTTC; CDR3aa: CSAKGVTDPNYGYTF
d_gene: .; abundance: .; j_gene: TRBJ2-2; v_gene: TRBV24-1; CDR3nt: TGTGCCAGTGACGGGACACCCGGGGAGCTGTTTTTT; CDR3aa: CASDGTPGELFF
d_gene: TRBD2; abundance: .; j_gene: TRBJ2-1; v_gene: TRBV25-1; CDR3nt: TGTGCCAGCAGTGAATATATTCGGGGCTGGGAGGGCCCTCGCCGGTCCTACAATGAGCAGTTCTTC; CDR3aa: CASSEYIRGWEGPRRSYNEQFF
d_gene: .; abundance: .; j_gene: TRBJ2-1; v_gene: TRBV28; CDR3nt: TGTGCCAGCAGTCCCCGAGGAGGGCTCTCGTATCGTGAGCAGTTCTTC; CDR3aa: CASSPRGGLSYREQFF
d_gene: .; abundance: .; j_gene: TRBJ2-7; v_gene: TRBV28; CDR3nt: TGTGCCAGCACCCCAGACTTGACATACGAGCAGTACTTC; CDR3aa: CASTPDLTYEQYF
d_gene: .; abundance: once; j_gene: TRBJ1-1; v_gene: TRBV21-1; CDR3nt: TGTGCCAGCATGGGATGGCAGGGGAACACTGAAGCTTTCTTT; CDR3aa: CASMGWQGNTEAFF
d_gene: .; abundance: .; j_gene: TRBJ2-3; v_gene: TRBV19; CDR3nt: TGTGCCAGTATTAACAGCGGAGGAAATGCAGATACGCAGTATTTT; CDR3aa: CASINSGGNADTQYF
d_gene: TRBD1; abundance: .; j_gene: TRBJ2-2; v_gene: TRBV19; CDR3nt: TGTGCCACCCAAACAGGGGGCGGTCCCGGGGAGCTGTTTTTT; CDR3aa: CATQTGGGPGELFF
d_gene: TRBD1; abundance: .; j_gene: TRBJ1-2; v_gene: TRBV5-6; CDR3nt: TGTGCCAGCAGCCCCCCGGCGGGACAGGGAGTTTATGGCTACACCTTC; CDR3aa: CASSPPAGQGVYGYTF
d_gene: .; abundance: .; j_gene: TRBJ1-1; v_gene: TRBV4-3; CDR3nt: TGCGCCAGCAGCCCGTACGGGTCACAGTCCACTGAAGCTTTCTTT; CDR3aa: CASSPYGSQSTEAFF
d_gene: .; abundance: few; j_gene: TRBJ2-7; v_gene: TRBV6-1; CDR3nt: TGTGCCAGCACCGTGCCAGGGAGCCACGAGCAGTACTTC; CDR3aa: CASTVPGSHEQYF
d_gene: .; abundance: .; j_gene: TRBJ1-1; v_gene: TRBV4-3; CDR3nt: TGCGCTTCTGGACGGGGTTATCAGACTGAAGCTTTCTTT; CDR3aa: CASGRGYQTEAFF
d_gene: .; abundance: .; j_gene: TRBJ1-1; v_gene: TRBV9; CDR3nt: TGTGCCAGCAGCGTAGTTGGGGGGGACACTGAAGCTTTCTTT; CDR3aa: CASSVVGGDTEAFF
d_gene: .; abundance: .; j_gene: TRBJ1-1; v_gene: TRBV7-2; CDR3nt: TGTGCCAGCAGCTTAGGGGTTATGGGGGGGACTGAAGCTTTCTTT; CDR3aa: CASSLGVMGGTEAFF
d_gene: TRBD1; abundance: .; j_gene: TRBJ2-7; v_gene: TRBV7-8; CDR3nt: TGTGCCAGCAGCTTAGCTGGACAGGGCGACGAGCAGTACTTC; CDR3aa: CASSLAGQGDEQYF
d_gene: TRBD2; abundance: .; j_gene: TRBJ2-1; v_gene: TRBV7-2; CDR3nt: TGTGCCAGCAGCCTGATAGCGGGAGTGGGGAACAATGAGCAGTTCTTC; CDR3aa: CASSLIAGVGNNEQFF
d_gene: .; abundance: once; j_gene: TRBJ1-2; v_gene: TRBV9; CDR3nt: TGTGCCTCCAGCCACACTGGACTCCAAAGAGACTATGGCTACACCTTC; CDR3aa: CASSHTGLQRDYGYTF
d_gene: TRBD1; abundance: once; j_gene: TRBJ2-1; v_gene: TRBV30; CDR3nt: TGTGCCTGGGACAGGGGATTGGAGCAGTTCTTC; CDR3aa: CAWDRGLEQFF
d_gene: TRBD2; abundance: .; j_gene: TRBJ2-7; v_gene: TRBV19; CDR3nt: TGTGCCAGTAGTCACCTCACCCCCCTCGGGCGGGGGAGCTCCTACGAGCAGTACTTC; CDR3aa: CASSHLTPLGRGSSYEQYF
d_gene: .; abundance: .; j_gene: TRBJ2-7; v_gene: TRBV10-3; CDR3nt: TGTGCCATCAGTGAGAATGACAGGCCAGGGCAGTACTTC; CDR3aa: CAISENDRPGQYF
d_gene: TRBD1; abundance: few; j_gene: TRBJ2-1; v_gene: TRBV24-1; CDR3nt: TGTGCCACCAGTAAGAGTCTAAAGTCGCGGACAGGGGTCCCGTGGGGCTACAATGAGCAGTTCTTC; CDR3aa: CATSKSLKSRTGVPWGYNEQFF
d_gene: TRBD2; abundance: .; j_gene: TRBJ2-1; v_gene: TRBV10-3; CDR3nt: TGTGCCATATTAGCGGGGGACTCCTACAATGAGCAGTTCTTC; CDR3aa: CAILAGDSYNEQFF
d_gene: .; abundance: .; j_gene: TRBJ1-1; v_gene: TRBV29-1; CDR3nt: TGCAGCGCCCGAATCGGGGTCCCTGAAGCTTTCTTT; CDR3aa: CSARIGVPEAFF
d_gene: .; abundance: few; j_gene: TRBJ2-5; v_gene: TRBV4-3; CDR3nt: TGCGCCAGCAGCCAAGATTCCACTAAGGGAGAGACCCAGTACTTC; CDR3aa: CASSQDSTKGETQYF